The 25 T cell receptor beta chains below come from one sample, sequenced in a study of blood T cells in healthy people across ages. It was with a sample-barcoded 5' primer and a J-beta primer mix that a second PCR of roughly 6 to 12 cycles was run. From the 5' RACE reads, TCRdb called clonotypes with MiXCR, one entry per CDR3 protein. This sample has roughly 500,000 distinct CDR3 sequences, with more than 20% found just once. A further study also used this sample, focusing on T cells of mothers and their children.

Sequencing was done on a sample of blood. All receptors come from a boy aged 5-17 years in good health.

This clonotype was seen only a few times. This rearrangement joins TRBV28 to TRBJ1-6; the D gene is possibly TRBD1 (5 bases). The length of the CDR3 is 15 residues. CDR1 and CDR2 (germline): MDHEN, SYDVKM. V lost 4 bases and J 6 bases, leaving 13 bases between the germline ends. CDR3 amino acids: CASSSQGAGNSPLHF. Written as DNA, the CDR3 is TGTGCCAGCAGTTCTCAGGGAGCTGGTAATTCACCCCTCCACTTT.

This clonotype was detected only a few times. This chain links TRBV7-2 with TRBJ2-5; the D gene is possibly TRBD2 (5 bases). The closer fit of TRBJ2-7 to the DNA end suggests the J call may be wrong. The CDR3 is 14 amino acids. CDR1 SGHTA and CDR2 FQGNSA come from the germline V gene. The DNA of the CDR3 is TGTGCCAGCAGCTTAGGGACTTCCCGAGGCGAGCAGTACTTC. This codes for CASSLGTSRGEQYF.

The CDR3 protein is CASSLTGTDDNEQFF. CDR3 nucleotide sequence: TGTGCCAGCAGCCTCACCGGGACGGACGACAATGAGCAGTTCTTC. The rearrangement uses TRBV4-2 and TRBJ2-1; D possibly uses TRBD1 or TRBD2 (5 bases each). Trimming shortened V by 4 bases and J by 5 bases, and 15 bases separated the two germline ends. CDR1 LGHNA and CDR2 YNFKEQ come from the germline V gene. CDR3 length equals 15 residues.

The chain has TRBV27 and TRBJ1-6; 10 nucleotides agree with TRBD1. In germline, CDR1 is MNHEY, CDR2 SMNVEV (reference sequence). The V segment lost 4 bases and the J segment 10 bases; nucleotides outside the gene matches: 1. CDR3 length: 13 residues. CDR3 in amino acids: CASSWDRGSPLHF. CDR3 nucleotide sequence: TGTGCCAGCAGTTGGGACAGGGGATCACCCCTCCACTTT.

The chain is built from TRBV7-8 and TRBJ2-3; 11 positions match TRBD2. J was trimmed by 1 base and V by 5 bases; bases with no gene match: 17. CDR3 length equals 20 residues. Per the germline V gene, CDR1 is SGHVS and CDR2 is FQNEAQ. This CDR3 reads CASSGTSDFPGLAGTDTQYF. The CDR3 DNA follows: TGTGCCAGCAGCGGCACATCCGACTTTCCGGGACTAGCGGGCACAGATACGCAGTATTTT.

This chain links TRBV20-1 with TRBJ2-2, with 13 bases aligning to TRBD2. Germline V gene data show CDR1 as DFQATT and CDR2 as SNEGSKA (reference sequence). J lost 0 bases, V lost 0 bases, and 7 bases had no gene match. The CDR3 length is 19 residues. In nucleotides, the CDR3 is TGCAGTGCTAGAGATGAGGGACTAGCGGGACTTCCGAACACCGGGGAGCTGTTTTTT. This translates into CSARDEGLAGLPNTGELFF.

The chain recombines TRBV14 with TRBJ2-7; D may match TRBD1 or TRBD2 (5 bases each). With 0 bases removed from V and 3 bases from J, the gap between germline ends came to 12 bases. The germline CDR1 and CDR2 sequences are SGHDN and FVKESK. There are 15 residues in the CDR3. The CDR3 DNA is TGTGCCAGCAGCCAAGATCCCGGGACCTTCTACGAGCAGTACTTC. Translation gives CASSQDPGTFYEQYF. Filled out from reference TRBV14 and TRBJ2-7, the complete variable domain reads EAGVTQFPSHSVIEKGQTVTLRCDPISGHDNLYWYRRVMGKEIKFLLHFVKESKQDESGMPNNRFLAERTGGTYSTLKVQPAELEDSGVYFCASSQDPGTFYEQYFGPGTRLTVT.

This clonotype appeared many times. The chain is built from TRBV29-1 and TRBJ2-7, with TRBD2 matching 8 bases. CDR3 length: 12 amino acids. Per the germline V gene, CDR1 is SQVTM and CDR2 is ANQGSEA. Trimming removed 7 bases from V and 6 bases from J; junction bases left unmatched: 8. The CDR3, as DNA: TGCAGCGCTGGGACTAGATCTACCGAGCAGTACTTC. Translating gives CSAGTRSTEQYF.

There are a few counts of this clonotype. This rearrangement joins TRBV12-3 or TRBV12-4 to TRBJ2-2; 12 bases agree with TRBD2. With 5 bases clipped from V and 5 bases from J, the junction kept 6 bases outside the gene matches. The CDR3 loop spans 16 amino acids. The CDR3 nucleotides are TGTGCCAGCAGTCTTCTAGCGGGAGGGCCAACCGGGGAGCTGTTTTTT. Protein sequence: CASSLLAGGPTGELFF.

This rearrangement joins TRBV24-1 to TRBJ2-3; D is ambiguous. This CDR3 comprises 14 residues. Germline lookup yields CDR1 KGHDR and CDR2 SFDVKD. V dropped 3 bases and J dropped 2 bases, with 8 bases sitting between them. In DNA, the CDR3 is TGTGCCACCAGTGATGGCGGAATCACAGATACGCAGTATTTT. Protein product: CATSDGGITDTQYF.

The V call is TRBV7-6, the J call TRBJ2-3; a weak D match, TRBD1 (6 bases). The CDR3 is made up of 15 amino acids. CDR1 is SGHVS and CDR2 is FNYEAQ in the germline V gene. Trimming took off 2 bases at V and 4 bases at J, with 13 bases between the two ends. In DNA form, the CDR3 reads TGTGCCAGCAGCTTAAGGACAGATGGCTCAGATACGCAGTATTTT. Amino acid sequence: CASSLRTDGSDTQYF.

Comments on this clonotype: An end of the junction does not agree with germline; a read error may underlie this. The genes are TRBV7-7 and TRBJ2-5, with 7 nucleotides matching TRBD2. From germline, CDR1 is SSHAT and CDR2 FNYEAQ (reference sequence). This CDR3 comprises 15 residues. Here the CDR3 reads CASSFGGRPQETQYF. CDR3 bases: TGTGCTAGCAGCTTTGGCGGGAGACCCCAAGAGACCCAGTACTTC.

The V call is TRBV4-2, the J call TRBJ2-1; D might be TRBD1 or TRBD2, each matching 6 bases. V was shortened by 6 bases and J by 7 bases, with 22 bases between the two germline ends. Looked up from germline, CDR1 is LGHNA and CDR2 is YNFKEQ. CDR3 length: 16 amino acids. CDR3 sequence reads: CASRGGVKGVRNEQFF. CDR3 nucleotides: TGTGCCAGCAGGGGCGGGGTGAAGGGGGTTCGGAATGAGCAGTTCTTC.

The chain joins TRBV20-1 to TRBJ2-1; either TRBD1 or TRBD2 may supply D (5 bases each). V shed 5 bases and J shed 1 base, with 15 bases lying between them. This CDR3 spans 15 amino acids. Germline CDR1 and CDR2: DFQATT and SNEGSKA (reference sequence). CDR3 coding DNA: TGCAGTGCTCAATCCGGGACGGCTTCCTACAATGAGCAGTTCTTC. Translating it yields CSAQSGTASYNEQFF.

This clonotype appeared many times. The chain's CDR3 is CASSQEGAGSPDEQFF. CDR3 bases: TGCGCCAGCAGCCAAGAGGGAGCGGGGTCGCCCGATGAGCAGTTCTTC. V and J are TRBV4-3 and TRBJ2-1, with 7 bases identical to TRBD2. Per germline, CDR1 LGHNA and CDR2 YSLEER. The CDR3 consists of 16 residues. Trimming removed 0 bases from V and 8 bases from J; junction bases left unmatched: 10.

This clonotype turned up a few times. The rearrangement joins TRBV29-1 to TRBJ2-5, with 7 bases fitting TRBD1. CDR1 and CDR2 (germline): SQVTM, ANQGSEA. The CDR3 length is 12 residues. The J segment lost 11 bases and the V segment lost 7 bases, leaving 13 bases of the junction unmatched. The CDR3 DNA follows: TGCAGCGCTAGGGACAGCTCCTACGGGCAGTACTTC. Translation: CSARDSSYGQYF.

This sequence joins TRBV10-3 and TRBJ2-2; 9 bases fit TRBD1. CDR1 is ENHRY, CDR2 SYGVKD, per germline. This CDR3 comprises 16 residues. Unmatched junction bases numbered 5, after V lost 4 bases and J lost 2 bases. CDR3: CAISATGGLNTGELFF. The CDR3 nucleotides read TGTGCCATCAGTGCCACAGGGGGCCTTAACACCGGGGAGCTGTTTTTT.

Here the CDR3 reads CASSLRGVNEKLFF. CDR3 in DNA: TGTGCCAGCAGTTTGCGGGGAGTGAATGAAAAACTGTTTTTT. This sequence joins TRBV27 and TRBJ1-4; D not resolved. CDR3 length: 14 residues. Germline CDR1 and CDR2: MNHEY and SMNVEV (reference sequence). With 3 bases removed from V and 5 bases from J, the gap between germline ends came to 10 bases.

The DNA for the CDR3 is TGTGCCAGCAGCTTAGACGGAACCCTGACAGGGGCCCAGCCCCAGCATTTT. Protein: CASSLDGTLTGAQPQHF. The V gene is TRBV7-2, the J gene TRBJ1-5; 8 bases fit TRBD1. This CDR3 has 17 amino acids. From germline, CDR1 is SGHTA and CDR2 FQGNSA. V trimming: 1 base; J trimming: 7 bases; junction bases outside the gene matches: 12.

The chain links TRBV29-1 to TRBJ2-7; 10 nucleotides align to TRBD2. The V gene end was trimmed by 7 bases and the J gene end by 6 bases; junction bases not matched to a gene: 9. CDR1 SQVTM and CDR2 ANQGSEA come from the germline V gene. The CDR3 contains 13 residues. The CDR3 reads CSAEASGSSEQYF. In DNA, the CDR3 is TGCAGCGCCGAAGCTAGCGGGAGCTCCGAGCAGTACTTC.

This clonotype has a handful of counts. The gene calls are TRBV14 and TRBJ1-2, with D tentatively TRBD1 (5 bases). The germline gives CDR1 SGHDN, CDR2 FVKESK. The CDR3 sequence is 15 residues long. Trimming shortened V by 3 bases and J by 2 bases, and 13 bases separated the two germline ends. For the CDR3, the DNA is TGTGCCAGCAGCCATTCTGGGGGAATAAACTATGGCTACACCTTC. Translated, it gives CASSHSGGINYGYTF.

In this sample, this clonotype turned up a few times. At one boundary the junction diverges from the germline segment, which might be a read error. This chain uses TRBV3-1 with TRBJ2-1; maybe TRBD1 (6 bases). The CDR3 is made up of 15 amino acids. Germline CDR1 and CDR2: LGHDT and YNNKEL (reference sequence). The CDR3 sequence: CASSHSRQADNEEFF. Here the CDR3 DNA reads TGTGCCAGCAGCCATTCTCGACAGGCTGACAATGAGGAGTTCTTC.

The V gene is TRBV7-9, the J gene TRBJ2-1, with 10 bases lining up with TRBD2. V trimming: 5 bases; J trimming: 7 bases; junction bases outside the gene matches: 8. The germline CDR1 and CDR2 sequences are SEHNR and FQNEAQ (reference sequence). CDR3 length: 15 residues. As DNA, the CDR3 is TGTGCCAGCAGCCGAACCGGACTAGCGGTAAATGAGCAGTTCTTC. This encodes CASSRTGLAVNEQFF.

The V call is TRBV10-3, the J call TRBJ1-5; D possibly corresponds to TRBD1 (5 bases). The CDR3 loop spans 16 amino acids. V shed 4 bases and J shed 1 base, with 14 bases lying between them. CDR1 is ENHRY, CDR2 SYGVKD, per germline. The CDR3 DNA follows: TGTGCCATCAGTGCGGGACTTATTACGAGCAATCAGCCCCAGCATTTT. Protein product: CAISAGLITSNQPQHF.

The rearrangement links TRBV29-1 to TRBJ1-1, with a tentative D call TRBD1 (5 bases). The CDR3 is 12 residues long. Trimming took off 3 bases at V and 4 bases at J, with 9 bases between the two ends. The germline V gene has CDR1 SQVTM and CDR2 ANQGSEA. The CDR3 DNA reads TGCAGCGTTGATTACGGGGGCACTGAAGCTTTCTTT. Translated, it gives CSVDYGGTEAFF.